The next 10 T cell receptor beta chains were all read from a single sample in a study of monozygotic twins with inflammatory bowel disease. Each CDR3 protein gets one entry in TCRdb, which reprocessed the 5' RACE reads and gives no DNA. The sample has about 350,000 distinct CDR3 sequences. The sample comprised blood. All receptors come from a human donor with ulcerative colitis or Crohn's disease, or a healthy co-twin of an affected twin (not recorded which).

V is TRBV24-1 and J is TRBJ2-1; no DNA is available, so the TRBD1 call from TCRdb remains unchecked. Germline lookup yields CDR1 KGHDR and CDR2 SFDVKD. The CDR3 is 16 residues long. The CDR3 sequence: CATSDLAAGVADEQFF.

V gene TRBV6-5 combines with J gene TRBJ2-1; the TCRdb D gene call, TRBD2, has no DNA to confirm it. Germline V gene lookup returns CDR1 MNHEY and CDR2 SVGAGI. This CDR3 contains 18 residues. The CDR3 loop reads CASSYSIMGETSYNEQFF.

The CDR3 spells CAISGGTPGHLQETQYF. The chain employs TRBV10-3 and TRBJ2-5; TCRdb calls TRBD1, which cannot be checked without DNA. This CDR3 has 17 residues. Germline V lookup: CDR1 ENHRY, CDR2 SYGVKD.

The CDR3 here is CASSSTSGSSYNEQFF. V is TRBV7-9 and J is TRBJ2-1; absent DNA, TCRdb's TRBD2 call cannot be checked. This CDR3 spans 16 amino acids. Germline lookup yields CDR1 SEHNR and CDR2 FQNEAQ (reference sequence).

The chain links TRBV24-1 to TRBJ2-3; TCRdb outputs TRBD1, but without DNA this stays unchecked. Germline V gene data show CDR1 as KGHDR and CDR2 as SFDVKD. The CDR3 length is 14 residues. CDR3 sequence: CATRDRGVTDTQYF.

The rearrangement uses TRBV3-1 and TRBJ2-7; TCRdb picks TRBD1, but there is no DNA to check that call. This CDR3 is 13 amino acids long. Germline loops: CDR1 LGHDT, CDR2 YNNKEL (reference sequence). CDR3 region: CASSQEGPQGQYF.

The V gene is TRBV20-1, the J gene TRBJ2-6; without DNA, the TCRdb call of TRBD1 cannot be checked. The CDR3 consists of 16 residues. Germline assignment: CDR1 DFQATT and CDR2 SNEGSKA (reference sequence). The CDR3 is CSASVSRGIGANVLTF.

This chain uses TRBV7-2 with TRBJ1-6. Germline CDR1 reads SGHTA; CDR2 reads FQGNSA. This CDR3 has 15 residues. CDR3 loop: CASSFNAFSGSPLHF.

This CDR3 is CSARLGRGGTEAFF. The V and J genes are TRBV20-1 and TRBJ1-1; no DNA is available, so the TRBD1 call from TCRdb remains unchecked. This CDR3 region has 14 residues. The germline CDR1 and CDR2 sequences are DFQATT and SNEGSKA (reference sequence).

This chain links TRBV27 with TRBJ2-2; TCRdb calls TRBD2, which cannot be checked without DNA. In germline, CDR1 is MNHEY, CDR2 SMNVEV (reference sequence). CDR3 length equals 16 residues. CDR3 in amino acids: CASSRTRLAVTGELFF.